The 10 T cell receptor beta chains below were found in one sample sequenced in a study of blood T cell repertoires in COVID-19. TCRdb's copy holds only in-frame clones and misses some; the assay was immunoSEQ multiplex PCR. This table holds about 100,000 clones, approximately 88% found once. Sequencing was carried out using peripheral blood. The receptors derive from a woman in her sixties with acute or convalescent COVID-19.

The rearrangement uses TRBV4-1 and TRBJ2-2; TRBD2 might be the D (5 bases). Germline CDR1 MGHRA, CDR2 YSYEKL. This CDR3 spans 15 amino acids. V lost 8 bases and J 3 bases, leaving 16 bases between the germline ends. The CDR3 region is CASGESESYTGELFF. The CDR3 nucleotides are TGCGCCAGCGGGGAGTCCGAATCCTACACCGGGGAGCTGTTTTTT.

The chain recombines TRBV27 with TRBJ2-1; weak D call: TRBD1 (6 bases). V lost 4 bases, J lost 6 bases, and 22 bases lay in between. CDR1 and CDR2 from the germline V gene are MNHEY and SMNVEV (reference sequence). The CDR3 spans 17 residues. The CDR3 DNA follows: TGTGCCAGCAGTTCCAACCCTCTGGGGGCAGGGTTCAATGAGCAGTTCTTC. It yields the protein CASSSNPLGAGFNEQFF.

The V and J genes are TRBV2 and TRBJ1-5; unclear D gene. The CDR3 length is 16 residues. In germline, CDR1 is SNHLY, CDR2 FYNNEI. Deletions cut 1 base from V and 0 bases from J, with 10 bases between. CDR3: CASSEVGFGSNQPQHF. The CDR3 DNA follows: TGTGCCAGCAGTGAAGTCGGGTTTGGTAGCAATCAGCCCCAGCATTTT.

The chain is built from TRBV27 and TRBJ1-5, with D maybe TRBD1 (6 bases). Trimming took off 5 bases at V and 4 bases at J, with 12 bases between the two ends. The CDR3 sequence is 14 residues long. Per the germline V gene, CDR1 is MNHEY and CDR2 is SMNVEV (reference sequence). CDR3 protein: CASSRGRGNQPQHF. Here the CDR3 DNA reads TGTGCCAGCAGTAGAGGCAGGGGTAATCAGCCCCAGCATTTT.

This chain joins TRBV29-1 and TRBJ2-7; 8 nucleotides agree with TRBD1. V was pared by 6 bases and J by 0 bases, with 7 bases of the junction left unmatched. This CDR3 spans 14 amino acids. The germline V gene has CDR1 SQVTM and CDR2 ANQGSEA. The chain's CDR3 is CSVVGTGSSYEQYV. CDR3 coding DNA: TGCAGCGTCGTTGGGACAGGCAGCTCCTACGAGCAGTACGTC.

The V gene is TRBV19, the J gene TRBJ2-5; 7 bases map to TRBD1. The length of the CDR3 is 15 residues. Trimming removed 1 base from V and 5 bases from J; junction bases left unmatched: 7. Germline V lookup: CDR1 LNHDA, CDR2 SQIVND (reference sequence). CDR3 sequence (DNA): TGTGCCAGTAGTATAGTTGGGACAGTTCGCGAGACCCAGTACTTC. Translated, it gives CASSIVGTVRETQYF.

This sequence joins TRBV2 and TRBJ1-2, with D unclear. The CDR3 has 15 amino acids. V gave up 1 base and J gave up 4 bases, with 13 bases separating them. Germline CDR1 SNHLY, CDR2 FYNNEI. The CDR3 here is CASSEGTTPGYGYTF. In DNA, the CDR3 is TGTGCCAGCAGTGAAGGGACTACCCCAGGCTATGGCTACACCTTC.

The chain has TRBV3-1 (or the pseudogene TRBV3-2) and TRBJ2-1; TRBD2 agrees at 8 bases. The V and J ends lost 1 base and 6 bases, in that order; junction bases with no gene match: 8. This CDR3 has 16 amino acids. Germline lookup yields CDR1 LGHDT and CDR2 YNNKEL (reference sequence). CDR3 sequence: CASSQGQRELANEQFF. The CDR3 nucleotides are TGTGCCAGCAGCCAAGGGCAGCGGGAGTTGGCCAATGAGCAGTTCTTC.

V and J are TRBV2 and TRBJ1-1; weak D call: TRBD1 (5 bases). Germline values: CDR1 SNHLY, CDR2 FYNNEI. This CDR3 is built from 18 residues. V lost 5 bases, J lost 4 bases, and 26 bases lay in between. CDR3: CASSWPSGRGGRTTEAFF. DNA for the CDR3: TGTGCCAGCAGTTGGCCCAGTGGTCGGGGGGGTCGGACCACTGAAGCTTTCTTT.

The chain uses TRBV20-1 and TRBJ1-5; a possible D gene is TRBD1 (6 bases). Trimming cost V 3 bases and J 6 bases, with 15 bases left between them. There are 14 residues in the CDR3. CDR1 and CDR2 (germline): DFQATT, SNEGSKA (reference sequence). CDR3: CSASGGGVSQPQHF. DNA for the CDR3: TGCAGTGCTAGTGGAGGGGGGGTATCTCAGCCCCAGCATTTT.